The 29 T cell receptor beta chains given below trace back to one sample, sequenced in a study of Graves' ophthalmopathy and Graves' hyperthyroidism (dated by TCRdb to between 2017 and 2018). The instrument given in TCRdb is Illumina HiSeq 2000. For repertoire sequencing, TCR beta CDR3 regions were amplified from RNA transcripts. HTBI primers and the Qiagen OneStep RT-PCR kit were used in a first-round RT-PCR, which was followed by a second-round multiplex PCR, size selection and purification. The public reads were reanalyzed by TCRdb: fastp trimming at Q25, MiXCR alignment, in-frame beta chains only. Each CDR3 protein gets just one entry, which takes the most common genes and DNA from the rows behind it. The sample table contains about 550,000 distinct CDR3 sequences; only one count was recorded for less than 45% of them. The ten largest clones represent 3.5% to 5% of the sample. The specimen sequenced was peripheral blood or thyroid tissue (not recorded which). The receptor source for this set is an adult man with Graves' hyperthyroidism.

This clonotype was picked up many times. The chain employs TRBV20-1 and TRBJ2-5; the match to TRBD2 covers 10 bases. Trimming cost V 2 bases and J 5 bases; bases outside gene matches: 5. Germline-derived CDR1 and CDR2 are DFQATT and SNEGSKA (reference sequence). The CDR3 contains 14 residues. The CDR3: CSARPGLAMETQYF. CDR3 nucleotide sequence: TGCAGTGCTAGACCGGGACTAGCGATGGAGACCCAGTACTTC.

This clonotype occurred many times. This chain's CDR3 is CASSQAYQVGYTF. DNA for the CDR3: TGCGCCAGCAGCCAAGCCTACCAGGTTGGCTACACCTTC. The chain recombines TRBV4-1 with TRBJ1-2; D remains ambiguous. Trimming removed 1 base at V and 7 bases at J, with 10 bases between. The germline CDR1 and CDR2 sequences are MGHRA and YSYEKL. This CDR3 region has 13 residues.

CDR3 sequence (DNA): TGTGCCAGCAGTTTTGGCATTAGATACTCTGGGGCCAACGTCCTGACTTTC. It yields the protein CASSFGIRYSGANVLTF. The chain recombines TRBV7-9 with TRBJ2-6; D unclear. The germline V and J ends were trimmed by 6 bases and 0 bases, with 15 bases remaining between them. Germline loops: CDR1 SEHNR, CDR2 FQNEAQ (reference sequence). The CDR3 is 17 amino acids.

This clonotype was observed a single time. A junction end diverges from the germline sequence, so it may reflect a read error. This rearrangement joins TRBV10-3 to TRBJ1-5, with TRBD1 as a possible D gene (5 bases). Looked up from germline, CDR1 is ENHRY and CDR2 is SYGVKD. This CDR3 has 15 amino acids. The CDR3 nucleotides are TGTGCCATCAGTGAAAGACAGACGAGCAATCATCCCCAGCATTTT. Its translation is CAISERQTSNHPQHF.

On this clonotype: This clone may be a read error of a much larger clone one base away. V and J are TRBV7-2 and TRBJ1-1, with 7 bases identical to TRBD1. In germline, CDR1 is SGHTA, CDR2 FQGNSA. The CDR3 totals 14 residues. CDR3 region: CASRRQGGRTGAFF. The CDR3 coding sequence is TGTGCCAGCAGAAGACAGGGAGGAAGGACTGGAGCTTTCTTT.

The chain has TRBV29-1 and TRBJ2-3, with D possibly matching TRBD1 (5 bases). Germline V lookup: CDR1 SQVTM, CDR2 ANQGSEA. The CDR3 runs to 15 residues. Trimming removed 0 bases from V and 0 bases from J, with 10 bases in between. The CDR3 DNA reads as TGCAGCGTTGAAGATACAGGTGCTAGCACAGATACGCAGTATTTT. Translation: CSVEDTGASTDTQYF.

Comment on this clonotype: This may be a read error, as it is one base from a much larger clone. The J gene is TRBJ2-2, the V gene TRBV7-2; the D gene is possibly TRBD2 (7 bases). The CDR3 is 16 residues long. The germline CDR1 and CDR2 sequences are SGHTA and FQGNSA. The DNA for the CDR3 is TGTGCCAGCAGCCAGAACGGGGGGCGGAACACCGGGGAGCTGGTTTTT. It encodes CASSQNGGRNTGELVF.

There are many counts of this clonotype. CDR3 sequence reads: CASSDRDRGRYEQYF. The CDR3 region has the DNA TGTGCCAGCAGCGACCGGGACAGGGGTCGTTACGAGCAGTACTTC. The chain uses TRBV7-2 and TRBJ2-7, with TRBD1 matching 10 bases. The V and J ends lost 5 bases and 4 bases, in that order; junction bases with no gene match: 8. The CDR3 is made up of 15 amino acids. Germline CDR1 is SGHTA and CDR2 is FQGNSA.

This clonotype showed up many times. The chain recombines TRBV10-2 with TRBJ2-3; perhaps TRBD2 as D (6 bases). Trimming removed 8 bases at V and 2 bases at J, with 23 bases between. CDR1 is WSHSY, CDR2 SAAADI, per germline. The CDR3 sequence is 17 residues long. This CDR3 is CASHGMGGGLLTDTQYF. CDR3 nucleotide sequence: TGCGCCAGCCACGGGATGGGAGGCGGACTTCTCACAGATACGCAGTATTTT.

The chain combines TRBV2 with TRBJ2-7; maybe TRBD2 (5 bases). The CDR3 is 17 amino acids. Germline lookup yields CDR1 SNHLY and CDR2 FYNNEI. V dropped 6 bases and J dropped 1 base, with 22 bases sitting between them. The CDR3 loop reads CASSPPPYPRDSYEQYF. CDR3 sequence (DNA): TGTGCCAGCAGCCCCCCTCCATACCCGAGGGATTCCTACGAGCAGTACTTC.

This clonotype was counted a single time. The chain joins TRBV7-2 to TRBJ1-5; no clear D. The CDR3 covers 17 residues. V gave up 1 base and J gave up 1 base, with 14 bases separating them. The germline V gene encodes CDR1 SGHTA and CDR2 FQGNSA. This CDR3 is CASSLGFGSVSNQPQHF. CDR3 nucleotide sequence: TGTGCCAGCAGCTTAGGGTTTGGGTCTGTCAGCAATCAGCCCCAGCATTTT.

There are a few counts of this clonotype. Compared with germline, one end of the junction differs, possibly owing to a read error. The rearrangement links TRBV7-7 to TRBJ2-2; TRBD2 might be the D (6 bases). CDR1 is SSHAT and CDR2 is FNYEAQ in the germline V gene (reference sequence). This CDR3 comprises 15 residues. The CDR3 DNA sequence: TGTGCTAGCAGCTTAGGAGGGCCTCGGTTGGATGAGCAGTTTTTT. It specifies CASSLGGPRLDEQFF.

This clonotype occurred a few times. The chain is built from TRBV2 and TRBJ2-7; D unclear. This CDR3 is built from 13 residues. Germline-derived CDR1 and CDR2 are SNHLY and FYNNEI. V lost 3 bases and J 7 bases, leaving 13 bases between the germline ends. The CDR3 is CASSDVLSNEQYF. In DNA, the CDR3 is TGTGCCAGCAGTGATGTACTATCTAATGAGCAGTACTTC.

This clonotype was seen a handful of times. The DNA for the CDR3 is TGCAGCGTTGTCCGGGACAGGGGGGACTACGAGCAGTACTTC. Protein: CSVVRDRGDYEQYF. The V gene is TRBV29-1, the J gene TRBJ2-7, with 11 bases identical to TRBD1. J gave up 3 bases and V 4 bases, and 5 bases lay outside the gene matches. Germline V gene lookup returns CDR1 SQVTM and CDR2 ANQGSEA. The CDR3 spans 14 residues.

Points on this clonotype: This CDR3 fails to terminate in the conserved phenylalanine or tryptophan, so it likely reflects a read error. It is unclear where the CDR3 begins or ends on the DNA, so no DNA is shown, and the CDR3 is as TCRdb lists it. This sequence joins TRBV7-3 and TRBJ1-1. Including both end residues, the CDR3 is 9 amino acids long. CDR1 SGHTA and CDR2 FQGTGA come from the germline V gene. The CDR3 sequence: CASSLMGMS.

This clonotype showed up many times. This chain uses TRBV13 with TRBJ2-7, with unresolved D. Between the trimmed V and J ends, which lost 6 bases and 7 bases, there was a span of 13 bases. CDR1 is PRHDT, CDR2 FYEKMQ, per germline (reference sequence). This CDR3 has 12 amino acids. For the CDR3, the DNA is TGTGCCAGCAGTTTGCCGGTCGGGGAGCAGTACTTC. Its translation is CASSLPVGEQYF. Full variable domain (remainder filled in from reference TRBV13 and TRBJ2-7): AAGVIQSPRHLIKEKRETATLKCYPIPRHDTVYWYQQGPGQDPQFLISFYEKMQSDKGSIPDRFSAQQFSDYHSELNMSSLELGDSALYFCASSLPVGEQYFGPGTRLTVT.

This clonotype came up many times. This rearrangement joins TRBV29-1 to TRBJ2-7; D possibly corresponds to TRBD1 (7 bases). CDR1 is SQVTM, CDR2 ANQGSEA, per germline. Trimming took 5 bases from V and 0 from J, leaving 11 bases between them. CDR3 length: 13 residues. The CDR3 sequence: CSVSRGASYEQYF. CDR3 DNA sequence: TGCAGCGTTTCCAGGGGGGCCTCCTACGAGCAGTACTTC.

This clonotype was detected ten times or more. The V and J genes are TRBV10-3 and TRBJ2-7, with 13 bases aligning to TRBD2. Germline lookup yields CDR1 ENHRY and CDR2 SYGVKD. The ends lost 10 bases at V and 3 bases at J; junction bases unmatched: 6. The CDR3 sequence is 14 residues long. CDR3: CATGLAGEFYEQYF. In nucleotides, the CDR3 is TGTGCCACCGGACTAGCGGGAGAATTCTACGAGCAGTACTTC.

This clonotype has a handful of counts. The chain uses TRBV24-1 and TRBJ2-1; 8 bases align to TRBD2. V dropped 5 bases and J dropped 7; count of bases not matched to a gene: 6. The CDR3 extends over 14 amino acids. CDR1 and CDR2 (germline): KGHDR, SFDVKD. The CDR3 loop is CATSVRGRPNEQFF. The DNA for the CDR3 is TGTGCCACCAGTGTACGCGGGAGGCCTAATGAGCAGTTCTTC.

There are a few counts of this clonotype. The conserved phenylalanine or tryptophan normally closing the CDR3 is absent here, so this likely arose from a read error. The DNA for the CDR3 is TGCGCCAGCAGTGACGCTAGCGGGGGACAAGAGACCCAGTACCTC. Its translation is CASSDASGGQETQYL. The J gene is TRBJ2-5, the V gene TRBV10-2; TRBD2 matches at 10 bases. J lost 2 bases, V lost 3 bases, and 3 bases had no gene match. This CDR3 is 15 amino acids long. Germline V lookup: CDR1 WSHSY, CDR2 SAAADI.

This clonotype was observed at least ten times. This chain joins TRBV6-6 and TRBJ1-1, with D perhaps matching TRBD1 (5 bases). Trimming took off 5 bases at V and 7 bases at J, with 17 bases between the two ends. The germline V gene encodes CDR1 MNHNY and CDR2 SVGAGI (reference sequence). The length of the CDR3 is 14 residues. This CDR3 is CASSQLGGWDEAFF. The CDR3 DNA is TGTGCCAGCAGTCAACTCGGGGGGTGGGATGAAGCTTTCTTT.

In its sample, this clonotype was seen once. A read error may be the cause here, since a much bigger clone is one base away. The chain links TRBV10-3 to TRBJ2-2; the D gene is possibly TRBD2 (6 bases). The CDR3 has 15 residues. Germline V gene sequence: CDR1 ENHRY, CDR2 SYGVKD. The CDR3 region has the DNA TGTGCCAGCAGTCAGGGTCGGGAGAGCACCGGGGAGCTGTTTTTT. This encodes CASSQGRESTGELFF.

In this sample, this clonotype turned up many times. The rearrangement joins TRBV29-1 to TRBJ2-7, with 8 bases lining up with TRBD2. From germline, CDR1 is SQVTM and CDR2 ANQGSEA. The CDR3 loop spans 13 amino acids. After removal of 0 bases from V and 3 bases from J, the junction contained 1 base not matched to a gene. In nucleotides, the CDR3 is TGCAGCGTTGAAGATAGCGGGATCTACGAGCAGTACTTC. Encoded protein: CSVEDSGIYEQYF.

This clonotype has at least ten counts. This chain links TRBV13 with TRBJ2-7; TRBD2 agrees at 7 bases. CDR3 length: 15 amino acids. Germline V gives CDR1 PRHDT, CDR2 FYEKMQ (reference sequence). Trimming took 5 bases from V and 2 from J; bases not matched to a gene: 9. The chain's CDR3 is CASSAAKLATYEQYF. The CDR3, as DNA: TGTGCCAGCAGCGCCGCCAAACTAGCGACCTACGAGCAGTACTTC.

The chain carries TRBV20-1 and TRBJ2-7; TRBD2 matches 10 bases. Germline V gene lookup returns CDR1 DFQATT and CDR2 SNEGSKA (reference sequence). V lost 1 base, J lost 3 bases, and 15 bases stayed unmatched. The CDR3 extends over 18 amino acids. CDR3 sequence reads: CSARVDFRATSGNYEQYF. The CDR3 DNA reads TGCAGTGCTAGAGTTGACTTTCGGGCCACTAGCGGGAACTACGAGCAGTACTTC.

This clonotype was seen repeatedly, ten times or more. The gene calls are TRBV7-9 and TRBJ1-1; D is undetermined. Germline CDR1 and CDR2: SEHNR and FQNEAQ (reference sequence). V dropped 5 bases and J dropped 6 bases, with 13 bases sitting between them. CDR3 length equals 13 residues. The CDR3 is CASSPWRVPEAFF. CDR3 coding DNA: TGTGCCAGCAGCCCGTGGCGGGTTCCTGAAGCTTTCTTT.

This clonotype was recorded many times. V and J are TRBV9 and TRBJ2-5; TRBD2 matches 10 bases. The J segment lost 1 base and the V segment lost 4 bases, leaving 10 bases of the junction unmatched. Germline CDR1 reads SGDLS; CDR2 reads YYNGEE. The CDR3 sequence is 17 residues long. The DNA for the CDR3 is TGTGCCAGCAGCAGTAGCGGGGGGCCTAACCTCCAAGAGACCCAGTACTTC. It yields the protein CASSSSGGPNLQETQYF.

The chain joins TRBV20-1 to TRBJ2-2; 8 nucleotides match TRBD2. Germline-derived CDR1 and CDR2 are DFQATT and SNEGSKA (reference sequence). V shed 1 base, J shed 2 bases, and the junction held 6 bases outside the gene matches. This CDR3 has 16 amino acids. CDR3 sequence: CSARGGGTRNTGELFF. DNA for the CDR3: TGCAGTGCTAGAGGAGGAGGGACTAGAAACACCGGGGAGCTGTTTTTT.

This clonotype was seen repeatedly, ten times or more. The rearrangement uses TRBV7-6 and TRBJ1-3, with no clear D. With 0 bases removed from V and 0 bases from J, the gap between germline ends came to 6 bases. This CDR3 spans 15 amino acids. Germline V gives CDR1 SGHVS, CDR2 FNYEAQ. The CDR3 here is CASSLAGASGNTIYF. Here the CDR3 DNA reads TGTGCCAGCAGCTTAGCGGGCGCCTCTGGAAACACCATATATTTT.